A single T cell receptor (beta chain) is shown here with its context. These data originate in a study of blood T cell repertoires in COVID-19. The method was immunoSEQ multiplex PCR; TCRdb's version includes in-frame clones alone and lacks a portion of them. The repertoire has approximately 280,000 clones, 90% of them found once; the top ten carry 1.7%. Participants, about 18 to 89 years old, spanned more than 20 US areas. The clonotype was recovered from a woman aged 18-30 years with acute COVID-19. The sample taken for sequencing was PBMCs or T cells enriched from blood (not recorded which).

The CDR3 region has the DNA TGTGCCAGCAGCTTCTGGGGGACTAGCGGGAGGAGCGGGGAGCTGTTTTTT. It translates to CASSFWGTSGRSGELFF. The chain joins TRBV14 to TRBJ2-2, with 15 bases that match TRBD2. Germline V lookup: CDR1 SGHDN, CDR2 FVKESK. CDR3 size: 17 residues. Trimming took 5 bases from V and 7 from J; bases not matched to a gene: 8.